The rows below give T cell receptor beta chains drawn from one sample of a study of cytomegalovirus exposure and HLA in healthy donors. TCRdb keeps only in-frame clones here, not all; method: immunoSEQ multiplex PCR. The sample consists of about 190,000 clones, around 75% of them appearing once. The sequenced sample consisted of PBMCs. These receptor sequences come from a woman between 45 and 60 years old in good health and CMV-seronegative. CDR3s include the opening cysteine and the closing phenylalanine or tryptophan. The D gene is left open where the match is weak. The listing skips clone size in some rows; elsewhere it reads once, few, many or a size class.

-	TRBV5-4	TRBJ2-5	-	TGTGCCAGCAGCTTGGGAGCCTCGGAGACCCAGTACTTC	CASSLGASETQYF
once	TRBV4-3	TRBJ2-1	-	TGCGCCAGCAGCCAAGTGCGGGGAGGTGAGCAGTTCTTC	CASSQVRGGEQFF
-	TRBV10-2	TRBJ1-4	-	TGCGCCAGCAGAGCGGGGCCAACGGGGCCAAAACTGTTTTTT	CASRAGPTGPKLFF
-	TRBV4-1	TRBJ1-5	-	TGCGCCAGCAGCCAGAGGGACATCAGCAATCAGCCCCAGCATTTT	CASSQRDISNQPQHF
-	TRBV29-1	TRBJ1-5	TRBD1	TGCAGCACCCTGGACAGGGTAGGTCAGCCCCAGCATTTT	CSTLDRVGQPQHF
-	TRBV7-2	TRBJ2-7	TRBD2	TGTGCCAGCAGCCCGGTAGCGGGAGGGTTTTACGAGCAGTACTTC	CASSPVAGGFYEQYF
-	TRBV7-8	TRBJ1-2	-	TGTGCCAGCAGCTTATACGAGAGGGAGAGGGGCTACACCTTC	CASSLYERERGYTF
-	TRBV6-1	TRBJ1-1	-	TGTGCCAGCTCGGTGTCGTCAGGGGAAGCTTTCTTT	CASSVSSGEAFF
-	TRBV5-4	TRBJ2-2	-	TGTGCCGGCAGCTCCAGGAGGGGGGGTAACGGGGAGCTGTTTTTT	CAGSSRRGGNGELFF
few	TRBV27	TRBJ1-3	-	TGTGCCAGCAGTTTCTCAGGGTTGGGAAACACCATATATTTT	CASSFSGLGNTIYF
-	TRBV7-3	TRBJ2-2	-	TGTGCCAGCAGCTCGTCCCGGGACATCCCCGGGGAGCTGTTTTTT	CASSSSRDIPGELFF
-	TRBV28	TRBJ1-2	TRBD1	TGTGCCAGCAGATCAGGGACAGGCTATGGCTACACCTTC	CASRSGTGYGYTF
-	TRBV7-9	TRBJ2-7	-	TGTGCCAGCAGCTTGACAGCAATACAGGAAGAGCAGTACTTC	CASSLTAIQEEQYF
-	TRBV5-1	TRBJ2-2	-	TGCGCCAGCAGCTTATTGGGGAGGTCCGGGGAGCTGTTTTTT	CASSLLGRSGELFF
-	TRBV30	TRBJ1-3	-	TGTGCCTGGGCAGACAGCTTCTCTGGAAACACCATATATTTT	CAWADSFSGNTIYF
once	TRBV5-1	TRBJ2-1	-	TGCGCCAGCAGCTTGAGGCTAGCCCCCTACAATGAGCAGTTCTTC	CASSLRLAPYNEQFF
-	TRBV7-9	TRBJ1-2	TRBD1	TGTGCCAGCAGCACAGGGGCAGGAGGCTACACCTTC	CASSTGAGGYTF
-	TRBV5-1	TRBJ2-2	-	TGCGCCAGCAGCTTGACAGGTTTTAACACCGGGGAGCTGTTTTTT	CASSLTGFNTGELFF
-	TRBV13	TRBJ2-7	-	TGTGCCAGCAGCCCTACTACCGGGTACTACGAGCAGTACTTC	CASSPTTGYYEQYF
few	TRBV27	TRBJ1-1	-	TGTGCCAGCAGTTTGTCGTACGGGTTTGAAGCTTTCTTT	CASSLSYGFEAFF
-	TRBV4-3	TRBJ2-1	-	TGCGCCAGCAGCCCCACCGGGACAATGCAGTTCTTC	CASSPTGTMQFF
few	TRBV27	TRBJ2-7	-	TGTGCCAGCAGTTACAGGACGTTCCAGGGCTCCTACGAGCAGTACTTC	CASSYRTFQGSYEQYF
few	TRBV9	TRBJ2-7	TRBD2	TGTGCCAGCAGCCCCTGGGGCGGGGGGAACGAGCAGTACTTC	CASSPWGGGNEQYF
-	TRBV27	TRBJ2-7	TRBD2	TGTGCCAGCGGACTAGCGAACTACGAGCAGTACTTC	CASGLANYEQYF
few	TRBV9	TRBJ2-1	TRBD2	TGTGCCAGCAGCGCAGAGGGAGCGGGGGAAAGTATTTCCTACAATGAGCAGTTCTTC	CASSAEGAGESISYNEQFF
-	TRBV9	TRBJ1-2	-	TGTGCCAGCAGCGTTGAGACAAACTATGGCTACACCTTC	CASSVETNYGYTF